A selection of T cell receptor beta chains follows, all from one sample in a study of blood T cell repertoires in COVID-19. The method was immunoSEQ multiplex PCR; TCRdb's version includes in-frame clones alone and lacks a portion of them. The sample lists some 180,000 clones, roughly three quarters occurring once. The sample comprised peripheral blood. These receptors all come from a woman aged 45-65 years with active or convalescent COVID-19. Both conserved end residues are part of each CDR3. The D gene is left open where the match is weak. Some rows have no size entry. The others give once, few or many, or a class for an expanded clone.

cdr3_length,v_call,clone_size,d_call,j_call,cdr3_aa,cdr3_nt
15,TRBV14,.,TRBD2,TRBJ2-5,CASSQQGLATETQYF,TGTGCCAGCAGCCAGCAGGGACTAGCGACGGAGACCCAGTACTTC
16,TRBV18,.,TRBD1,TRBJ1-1,CASSPPTGRVGTEAFF,TGTGCCAGCTCACCACCGACAGGGAGAGTTGGGACTGAAGCTTTCTTT
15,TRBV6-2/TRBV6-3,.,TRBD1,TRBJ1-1,CASSWQGAMNTEAFF,TGTGCCAGCAGTTGGCAGGGGGCCATGAACACTGAAGCTTTCTTT
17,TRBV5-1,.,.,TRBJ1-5,CASSLVPVAGSNQPQHF,TGCGCCAGCAGCTTGGTCCCCGTCGCAGGGAGCAATCAGCCCCAGCATTTT
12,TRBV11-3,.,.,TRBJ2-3,CASSLGSKSQYF,TGTGCCAGCAGCTTGGGGAGTAAGTCGCAGTATTTT
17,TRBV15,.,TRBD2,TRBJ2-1,CATSLGTSGMLPNEQFF,TGTGCCACCAGCCTCGGGACTAGCGGGATGCTTCCCAATGAGCAGTTCTTC
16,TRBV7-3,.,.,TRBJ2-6,CASSQGGGAGANVLTF,TGTGCCAGCAGTCAAGGGGGGGGAGCGGGGGCCAACGTCCTGACTTTC
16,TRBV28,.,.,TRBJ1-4,CASSLRGAGPNEKLFF,TGTGCCAGCAGTTTACGGGGGGCAGGGCCTAATGAAAAACTGTTTTTT
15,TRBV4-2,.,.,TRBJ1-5,CASSQRPGGNQPQHF,TGTGCCAGCAGCCAGAGACCGGGAGGCAATCAGCCCCAGCATTTT
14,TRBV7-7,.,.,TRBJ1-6,CASSSGGRGSPLHF,TGTGCTAGCAGCTCCGGCGGCAGGGGATCACCCCTCCACTTT
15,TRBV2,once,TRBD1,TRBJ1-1,CASSGQGAVNTEAFF,TGTGCCAGCAGTGGACAGGGAGCAGTGAACACTGAAGCTTTCTTT
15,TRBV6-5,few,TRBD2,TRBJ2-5,CASKVGLAVQETQYF,TGTGCCAGCAAGGTTGGGCTAGCGGTCCAAGAGACCCAGTACTTC
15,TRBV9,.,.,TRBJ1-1,CASSPRQVSDTEAFF,TGTGCCAGCAGCCCTCGACAGGTTTCGGACACTGAAGCTTTCTTT
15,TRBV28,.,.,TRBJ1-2,CASSPHTGMRYGYTF,TGTGCCAGCAGTCCCCACACAGGAATGAGGTATGGCTACACCTTC
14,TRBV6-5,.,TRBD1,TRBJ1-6,CASSWDSRNSPLHF,TGTGCCAGCAGTTGGGACAGCCGAAATTCACCCCTCCACTTT
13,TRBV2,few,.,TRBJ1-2,CASRRGGTYGYTF,TGTGCCAGCAGACGGGGGGGGACCTATGGCTACACCTTC
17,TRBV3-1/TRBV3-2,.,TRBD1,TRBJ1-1,CASSQGTGSIWGTEAFF,TGTGCCAGCAGCCAAGGGACAGGCTCCATTTGGGGTACTGAAGCTTTCTTT
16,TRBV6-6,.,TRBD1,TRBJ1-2,CASRQPGQGVSYGYTF,TGTGCCAGCAGGCAACCGGGACAGGGAGTTAGCTATGGCTACACCTTC
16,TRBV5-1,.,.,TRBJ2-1,CASSSLIANSYNEQFF,TGCGCCAGCAGCTCTCTCATAGCGAACTCCTACAATGAGCAGTTCTTC
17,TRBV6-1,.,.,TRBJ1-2,CASSEAFGGGANYGYTF,TGTGCCAGCAGTGAAGCATTCGGTGGAGGGGCTAACTATGGCTACACCTTC
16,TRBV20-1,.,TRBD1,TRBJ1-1,CSASKGMGQLNTEAFF,TGCAGTGCTAGTAAGGGAATGGGACAGTTGAACACTGAAGCTTTCTTT
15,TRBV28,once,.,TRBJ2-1,CASSSLGVAANEQFF,TGTGCCAGCAGTTCCCTAGGGGTAGCGGCCAATGAGCAGTTCTTC
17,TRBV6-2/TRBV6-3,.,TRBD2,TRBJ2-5,CASSFLYGGGGQETQYF,TGTGCCAGCAGTTTCCTCTATGGCGGGGGAGGCCAAGAGACCCAGTACTTC
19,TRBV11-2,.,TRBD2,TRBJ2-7,CASSWPRAALTSASYEQYF,TGTGCCAGCAGCTGGCCGAGGGCGGCTTTAACTAGCGCATCCTACGAGCAGTACTTC
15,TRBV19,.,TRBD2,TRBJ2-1,CASSWGGSSYNEQFF,TGTGCCAGCTCCTGGGGGGGGAGCTCCTACAATGAGCAGTTCTTC
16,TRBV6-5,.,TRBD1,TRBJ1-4,CASSYSTGSTNEKLFF,TGTGCCAGCAGTTACTCGACAGGGTCAACTAATGAAAAACTGTTTTTT
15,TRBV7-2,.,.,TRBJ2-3,CASSLGTTRTDTQYF,TGTGCCAGCAGCTTAGGGACTACCCGCACAGATACGCAGTATTTT
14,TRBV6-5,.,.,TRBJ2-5,CASKRSGIRETQYF,TGTGCCAGCAAGCGATCAGGGATCAGGGAGACCCAGTACTTC
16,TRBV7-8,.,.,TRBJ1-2,CASSLVGGPTNYGYTF,TGTGCCAGCAGCTTGGTCGGGGGTCCAACTAACTATGGCTACACCTTC
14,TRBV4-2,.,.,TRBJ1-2,CASSPPGKGYGYTF,TGTGCCAGCAGCCCCCCCGGTAAGGGGTATGGCTACACCTTC
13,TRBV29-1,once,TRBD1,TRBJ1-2,CSARGTAGDGYTF,TGCAGCGCCAGGGGGACCGCCGGGGATGGCTACACCTTC
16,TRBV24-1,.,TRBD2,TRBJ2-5,CATSVRASGRQETQYF,TGTGCCACCAGTGTCCGGGCTAGCGGGAGACAAGAGACCCAGTACTTC
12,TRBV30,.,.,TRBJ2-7,CAWAPQGYEQYF,TGTGCCTGGGCCCCTCAGGGATACGAGCAGTACTTC
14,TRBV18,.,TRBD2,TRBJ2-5,CASRVTSGQETQYF,TGTGCCAGCCGAGTTACTAGCGGACAAGAGACCCAGTACTTC
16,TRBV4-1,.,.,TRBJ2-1,CASSHTRDSIYNEQFF,TGCGCCAGCAGCCATACCCGGGACTCGATTTACAATGAGCAGTTCTTC
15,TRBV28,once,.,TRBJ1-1,CASRPEGGGNTEAFF,TGTGCCAGCAGGCCTGAGGGGGGGGGAAACACTGAAGCTTTCTTT
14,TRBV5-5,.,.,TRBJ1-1,CASSLQFGNTEAFF,TGTGCCAGCAGCTTACAGTTTGGTAACACTGAAGCTTTCTTT
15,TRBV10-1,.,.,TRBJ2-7,CASSEEGEGTYEQYF,TGCGCCAGCAGTGAGGAGGGGGAGGGGACCTACGAGCAGTACTTC
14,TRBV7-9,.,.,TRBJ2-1,CASSPGFRGDEQFF,TGTGCCAGCAGCCCAGGTTTCAGGGGCGATGAGCAGTTCTTC
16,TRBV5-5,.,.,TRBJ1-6,CASSVLGSSYNSPLHF,TGTGCCAGCAGCGTTCTAGGGAGCTCCTATAATTCACCCCTCCACTTT
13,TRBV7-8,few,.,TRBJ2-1,CASSPWGEREQFF,TGTGCCAGCAGCCCGTGGGGGGAAAGGGAGCAGTTCTTC
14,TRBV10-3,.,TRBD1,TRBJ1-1,CAISATGENTEAFF,TGTGCCATCAGTGCGACAGGGGAGAACACTGAAGCTTTCTTT
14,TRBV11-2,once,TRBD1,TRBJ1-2,CASSLGQGAVGYTF,TGTGCCAGCAGCCTAGGACAGGGGGCGGTTGGCTACACCTTC
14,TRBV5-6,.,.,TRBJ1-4,CASSLRSINEKLFF,TGTGCCAGCAGCTTGCGGTCTATTAATGAAAAACTGTTTTTT
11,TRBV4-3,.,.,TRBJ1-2,CASSGERGYTF,TGCGCCAGCAGCGGCGAGCGGGGCTACACCTTC
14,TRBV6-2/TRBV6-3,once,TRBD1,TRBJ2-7,CASSRDRGFGEQYF,TGTGCCAGCAGCCGGGACAGGGGCTTTGGCGAGCAGTACTTC
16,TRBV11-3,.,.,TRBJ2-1,CASSYRGRGVYNEQFF,TGTGCCAGCAGCTACCGAGGAAGGGGTGTATACAATGAGCAGTTCTTC
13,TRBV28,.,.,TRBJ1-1,CASSFQANTEAFF,TGTGCCAGCAGTTTTCAGGCGAACACTGAAGCTTTCTTT